The clone carrying this T cell receptor (beta chain) was observed a handful of times. Its cognate antigen is unknown. Eligible hyperthyroidism cases comprised new diagnoses of under 2 months' duration in individuals aged 18 to 65. Transcripts of RNA were the source for amplifying TCR beta CDR3 regions. The first-round RT-PCR employed HTBI primers together with the Qiagen OneStep RT-PCR kit. A multiplex PCR was then performed as the second round. TCRdb passed the multiplex PCR reads through MiXCR, listing each CDR3 protein once. Among about 1.1 million distinct CDR3 sequences listed, less than 45% were seen once. These data are taken from a study of Graves' ophthalmopathy and Graves' hyperthyroidism. Overall study results and limits: A model of 13 signatures distinguished ophthalmopathy from stable hyperthyroidism at around 90% sensitivity and 81.08% specificity. Thyroid clonotypes that were expanded above 0.001 frequency mostly also appeared in blood.

Sample: peripheral blood or thyroid tissue (not recorded which). The clonotype was recovered from an adult man with Graves' hyperthyroidism.

CDR3 sequence: CSADRGLTEAFF. The CDR3 DNA sequence: TGCAGTGCCGATAGGGGGCTAACTGAAGCTTTCTTT. This sequence joins TRBV20-1 and TRBJ1-1; 7 bases are a match to TRBD1. Germline lookup yields CDR1 DFQATT and CDR2 SNEGSKA (reference sequence). J lost 5 bases, V lost 6 bases, and 6 bases had no gene match. The CDR3 sequence is 12 residues long.